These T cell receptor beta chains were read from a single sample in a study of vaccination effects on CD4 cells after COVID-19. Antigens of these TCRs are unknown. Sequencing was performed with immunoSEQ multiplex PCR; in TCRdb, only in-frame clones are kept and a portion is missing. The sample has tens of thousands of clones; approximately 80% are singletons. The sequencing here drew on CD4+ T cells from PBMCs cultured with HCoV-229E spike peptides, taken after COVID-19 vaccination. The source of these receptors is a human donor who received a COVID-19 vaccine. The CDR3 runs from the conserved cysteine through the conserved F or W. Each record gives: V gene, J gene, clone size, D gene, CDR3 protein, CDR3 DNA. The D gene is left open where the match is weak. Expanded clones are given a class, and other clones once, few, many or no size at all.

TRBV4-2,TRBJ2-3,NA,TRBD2,CASSQDSKLAGGYTQYF,TGTGCCAGCAGCCAAGATAGTAAACTAGCGGGGGGGTATACGCAGTATTTT
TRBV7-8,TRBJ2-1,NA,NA,CASSGDRHNEQFF,TGTGCCAGCAGCGGTGACAGACACAATGAGCAGTTCTTC
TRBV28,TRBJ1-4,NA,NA,CASGRPGAVEKLFF,TGTGCCAGCGGAAGACCGGGAGCGGTTGAAAAACTGTTTTTT
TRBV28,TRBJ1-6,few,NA,CASTLGNSPLHF,TGTGCCAGCACCCTAGGAAATTCACCCCTCCACTTT
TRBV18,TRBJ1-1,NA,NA,CASSEGGNTEAFF,TGTGCCAGCTCGGAAGGGGGGAACACTGAAGCTTTCTTT
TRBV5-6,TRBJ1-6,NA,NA,CASSLRHPESPLHF,TGTGCCAGCAGCTTGAGACACCCGGAATCACCCCTCCACTTT
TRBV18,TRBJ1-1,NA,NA,CASSPGKGTEAFF,TGTGCCAGCTCACCAGGGAAGGGAACTGAAGCTTTCTTT
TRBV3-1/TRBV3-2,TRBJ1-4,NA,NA,CASSRSFATNEKLFF,TGTGCCAGCAGCCGATCATTTGCAACTAATGAAAAACTGTTTTTT
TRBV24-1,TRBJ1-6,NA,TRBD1,CATSDGGQGYNSPLHF,TGTGCCACCAGTGATGGGGGACAGGGTTATAATTCACCCCTCCACTTT
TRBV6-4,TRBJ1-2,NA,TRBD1,CASSEGPGGYFYGYTF,TGTGCCAGCAGCGAGGGCCCAGGGGGATACTTCTATGGCTACACCTTC
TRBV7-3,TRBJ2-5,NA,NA,CASSLTGRVSQETQYF,TGTGCCAGCAGCTTAACCGGGAGAGTATCCCAAGAGACCCAGTACTTC
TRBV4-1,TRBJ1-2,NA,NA,CASSQVVGYGYTF,TGCGCCAGCAGCCAAGTCGTGGGTTATGGCTACACCTTC
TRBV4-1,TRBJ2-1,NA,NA,CASSQDVQFNEQFF,TGCGCCAGCAGCCAAGACGTGCAGTTCAATGAGCAGTTCTTC
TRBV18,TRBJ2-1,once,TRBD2,CASSPREGNEQFF,TGTGCCAGCTCACCGCGGGAGGGCAATGAGCAGTTCTTC
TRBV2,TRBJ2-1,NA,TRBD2,CASKDSGGANEQFF,TGTGCCAGCAAAGATAGCGGGGGGGCAAATGAGCAGTTCTTC
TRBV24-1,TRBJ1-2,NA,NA,CATSDHGLWGGYTF,TGTGCCACCAGTGACCACGGACTATGGGGTGGCTACACCTTC
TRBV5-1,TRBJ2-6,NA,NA,CASSPTGSGANVLTF,TGCGCCAGCAGCCCGACGGGCTCTGGGGCCAACGTCCTGACTTTC
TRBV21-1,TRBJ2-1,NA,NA,CASSKAGQGWGEQFF,TGTGCCAGCAGCAAAGCAGGACAGGGGTGGGGTGAGCAGTTCTTC
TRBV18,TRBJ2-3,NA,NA,CASSPNPGTQYF,TGTGCCAGCTCACCAAACCCTGGGACGCAGTATTTT
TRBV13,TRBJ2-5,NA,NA,CASSFYRPNQETQYF,TGTGCCAGCAGCTTCTACAGGCCGAACCAAGAGACCCAGTACTTC
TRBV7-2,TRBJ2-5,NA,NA,CASSLVQGSWETQYF,TGTGCCAGCAGCTTAGTTCAGGGGTCGTGGGAGACCCAGTACTTC
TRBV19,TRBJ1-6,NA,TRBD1,CASSLRDRGQYSPLHF,TGTGCCAGTAGCCTCCGGGACAGGGGTCAGTATTCACCCCTCCACTTT
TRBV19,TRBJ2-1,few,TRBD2,CASSMSGGASRGEQFF,TGTGCCAGTAGTATGAGCGGGGGCGCTTCTCGGGGTGAGCAGTTCTTC
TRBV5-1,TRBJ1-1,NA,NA,CASSQRENTEAFF,TGCGCCAGCAGCCAGAGGGAGAACACTGAAGCTTTCTTT
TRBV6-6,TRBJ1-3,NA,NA,CASSQSHASGNTIYF,TGTGCCAGCAGTCAATCGCATGCTTCTGGAAACACCATATATTTT
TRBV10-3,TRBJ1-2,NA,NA,CAISEPTGKDHYGYTF,TGTGCCATCAGTGAGCCGACAGGAAAAGACCACTATGGCTACACCTTC
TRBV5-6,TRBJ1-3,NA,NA,CASSSQRAWDTIYF,TGTGCCAGCAGCTCGCAAAGGGCTTGGGACACCATATATTTT
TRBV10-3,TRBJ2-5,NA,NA,CAIREAGQETQYF,TGTGCCATCAGAGAGGCTGGGCAAGAGACCCAGTACTTC
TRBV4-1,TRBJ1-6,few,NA,CASSQDRASSYNSPLHF,TGCGCCAGCAGCCAAGACAGGGCTAGCTCCTATAATTCACCCCTCCACTTT
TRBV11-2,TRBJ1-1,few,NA,CASSFTGDTEAFF,TGTGCCAGCAGCTTCACGGGAGACACTGAAGCTTTCTTT
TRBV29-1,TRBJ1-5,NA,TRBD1,CSGATGPQPQHF,TGCAGCGGAGCGACAGGGCCTCAGCCCCAGCATTTT
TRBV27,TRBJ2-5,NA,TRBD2,CASSPNSGGQETQYF,TGTGCCAGCAGCCCGAATAGCGGGGGGCAAGAGACCCAGTACTTC
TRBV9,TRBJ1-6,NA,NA,CASSVATQGVNSPLHF,TGTGCCAGCAGCGTAGCTACTCAGGGCGTTAATTCACCCCTCCACTTT
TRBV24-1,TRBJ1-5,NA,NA,CATSDLNFQPQHF,TGTGCCACCAGTGATTTGAACTTCCAGCCCCAGCATTTT
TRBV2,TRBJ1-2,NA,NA,CASSQGRINYGYTF,TGTGCCAGCAGTCAGGGACGGATTAACTATGGCTACACCTTC
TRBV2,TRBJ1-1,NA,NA,CASSDQSRAFF,TGTGCCAGCAGTGACCAGTCCAGAGCTTTCTTT
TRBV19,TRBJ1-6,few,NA,CASWDGYYNSPLHF,TGTGCCAGTTGGGACGGATATTATAATTCACCCCTCCACTTT
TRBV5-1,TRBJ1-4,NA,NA,CASSPGGAENEKLFF,TGCGCCAGCAGCCCCGGGGGAGCCGAAAATGAAAAACTGTTTTTT
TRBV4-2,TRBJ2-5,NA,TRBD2,CASSQGLAGQETQYF,TGTGCCAGCAGCCAAGGACTAGCGGGGCAAGAGACCCAGTACTTC
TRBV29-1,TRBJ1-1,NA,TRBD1,CSAARGTGGTEAFF,TGCAGCGCAGCCCGCGGGACAGGGGGAACTGAAGCTTTCTTT
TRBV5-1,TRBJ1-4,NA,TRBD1,CASSRGQLNEKLFF,TGCGCCAGCAGCCGGGGACAGCTTAATGAAAAACTGTTTTTT
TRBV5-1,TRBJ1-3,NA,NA,CASSLDPVSGNTIYF,TGCGCCAGCAGCTTGGATCCAGTCTCAGGAAACACCATATATTTT
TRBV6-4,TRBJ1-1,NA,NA,CASSSRVNTEAFF,TGTGCCAGCAGTTCCCGGGTGAACACTGAAGCTTTCTTT
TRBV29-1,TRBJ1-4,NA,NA,CSVETAVGKKLFF,TGCAGCGTTGAGACGGCGGTCGGGAAAAAACTGTTTTTT